This T cell receptor beta chain was captured in a study of cytomegalovirus exposure and HLA in healthy donors. The study's findings and limits: The authors later found most CMV-associated TCR beta chains appeared HLA-restricted. Reported performance of the classifier showed diagnosis of cytomegalovirus status with high specificity and sensitivity.

The CDR3 has 14 amino acids. V was clipped by 3 bases and J by 10 bases, with 16 bases between them. Germline V gene data show CDR1 as SGDLS and CDR2 as YYNGEE. It was with 60 Vbeta and 13 Jbeta primers that the PCR ran. Profiling relied on immunoSEQ multiplex PCR, and the TCRdb table lists in-frame clones only, not all of them. The data show about 210,000 clones, 82% seen once. With respect to this clone: Antigen unknown.

Nominal health characterized the donors when sampled, though unrecorded immune exposures were likely. The receptor comes from a man aged 35 to 55 in good health and CMV-seropositive. The sequenced sample was PBMCs. The rearrangement links TRBV9 to TRBJ1-4, with a weak D call TRBD1 (5 bases). This CDR3 is CASSATDGIGKLFF. Here the CDR3 DNA reads TGTGCCAGCAGCGCGACAGATGGGATTGGAAAACTGTTTTTT.